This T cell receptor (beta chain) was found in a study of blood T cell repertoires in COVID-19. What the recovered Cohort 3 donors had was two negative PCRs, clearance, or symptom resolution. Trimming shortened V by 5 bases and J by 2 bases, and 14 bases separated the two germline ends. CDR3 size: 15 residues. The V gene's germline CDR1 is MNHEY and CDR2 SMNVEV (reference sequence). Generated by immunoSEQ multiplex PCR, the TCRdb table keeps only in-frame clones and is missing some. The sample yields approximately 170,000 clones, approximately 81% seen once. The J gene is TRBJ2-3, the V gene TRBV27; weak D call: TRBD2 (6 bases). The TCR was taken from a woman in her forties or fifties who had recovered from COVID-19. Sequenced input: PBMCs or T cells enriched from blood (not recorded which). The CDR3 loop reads CASSGRDSHTDTQYF. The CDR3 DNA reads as TGTGCCAGCAGTGGCCGGGACTCGCACACAGATACGCAGTATTTT.